This entry describes one TCR beta chain. The antigen remains undetermined. The data originate from a study of T cells expressing NK-cell markers. Study-level background: CD3+CD56+NKG2C+, CD3+CD56+NKG2C- and CD3+CD56-NKG2C+ T cells, once sorted, supplied the TCR beta repertoires.

Study-level points and caveats: Of the CD8+ T cells in about 6 donors, roughly 1.0-7.0% belonged to dominant NKG2C+ clonotypes. HCMV specificity of the expanded NKG2C+ T cell clones stayed unclear.

Germline loops: CDR1 MNHEY, CDR2 SMNVEV (reference sequence). The CDR3 runs to 14 residues. As the method of synthesis, 5'RACE template switching with UMIs yielded TCR beta cDNA. After re-calling the 5' RACE reads, TCRdb lists one entry per CDR3 protein, DNA absent. Its table lists about 21,000 distinct CDR3 sequences. The sample was blood T cells: a sorted CD56 or NKG2C T cell subset, CD4+ or CD8+ T cells, or bulk PBMC T cells (not recorded which). This TCR derives from a man aged 18-75 years in good health. The rearrangement uses TRBV27 and TRBJ2-5; the TCRdb D gene call, TRBD1, has no DNA to confirm it. CDR3 sequence reads: CASSWSRAGETQYF.